The text below deals with one T cell receptor (beta chain). The antigen is undetermined. Method: immunoSEQ multiplex PCR; TCRdb's copy keeps in-frame clones and lacks some. Seen here are 95,000 to 150,000 clones, roughly nine tenths observed once, and the top ten hold 4.4%. These data belong to a study of T cell responses to AZD1222 COVID-19 vaccine. Study-level information: It was second doses at about 4 or about 12 weeks that were pooled.

Findings and caveats of the study: Reportedly, nearly half the spike-specific TCRs target unmutated variant regions. Donors were chiefly white British, with a greater number of females, and clonal diversity was perhaps underestimated.

Source: peripheral blood, taken on day 0 of AZD1222 vaccination. This TCR was recovered from an adult in good health.

CDR3: CASSSGLAGGSDTQYF. CDR3 in DNA: TGTGCCAGCAGCTCCGGACTAGCGGGAGGGTCAGATACGCAGTATTTT. This chain uses TRBV5-5 with TRBJ2-3, with 15 bases fitting TRBD2. Looked up from germline, CDR1 is SGHKS and CDR2 is YYEKEE (reference sequence). This CDR3 comprises 16 residues. The V segment lost 3 bases and the J segment 4 bases; nucleotides outside the gene matches: 3. Full variable domain (rest looked up from reference TRBV5-5 and TRBJ2-3): DAGVTQSPTHLIKTRGQQVTLRCSPISGHKSVSWYQQVLGQGPQFIFQYYEKEERGRGNFPDRFSARQFPNYSSELNVNALLLGDSALYLCASSSGLAGGSDTQYFGPGTRLTVL.